This T cell receptor (beta chain) was identified during a study of CD8 T cells in ankylosing spondylitis. Study observations and caveats: Within matched ankylosing spondylitis synovial fluid, disease-linked clones were reportedly significantly enriched. Blood of patients with ankylosing spondylitis appeared to be characterized by a TCR beta motif of about eight highly homologous variants. Clones linked to the disease showed a CD8+ phenotype. They occurred at relatively low frequencies in peripheral blood.

This clonotype was found many times. Its target is unknown. In TCRdb, the 5' RACE reads were re-called with MiXCR into one record per CDR3 protein. The sample contains hundreds of thousands of distinct CDR3 sequences, around 9.2% of which appear only once. Material: blood, either unsorted or a sorted T cell fraction (not recorded which). This clonotype was obtained from a male donor with ankylosing spondylitis or in good health (not recorded which).

CDR3 residues: CASSLDRARRVEQYF. In DNA form, the CDR3 reads TGTGCCAGCAGTTTAGATAGGGCCCGGCGTGTCGAGCAGTACTTC. The chain joins TRBV12-3 or TRBV12-4 to TRBJ2-7, with D unresolved. This CDR3 is 15 amino acids long. Trimming cost V 1 base and J 6 bases, with 16 bases left between them.